These 2 T cell receptor beta chains were all obtained from the same sample, sequenced in a study of blood T cells in healthy people across ages. The authors ran a second PCR of about 6 to 11 cycles using a sample-barcoded 5' primer and a J-beta primer mix. MiXCR, applied by TCRdb to the 5' RACE reads, yields one record per CDR3 protein. Of hundreds of thousands of distinct CDR3 sequences in the sample, more than 20% were seen once. Sequencing input: blood. These receptors were taken from a man aged 65 to 79 in good health.

V is TRBV20-1 and J is TRBJ1-4, with unresolved D. CDR3 length: 13 residues. V gave up 2 bases and J gave up 6 bases, with 10 bases separating them. Germline V gene data show CDR1 as DFQATT and CDR2 as SNEGSKA (reference sequence). The CDR3 coding sequence is TGCAGTGCTAGAAATGGGCGAGATGAAAAACTGTTTTTT. Translation gives CSARNGRDEKLFF.

The table lists this clonotype with a few counts. V is TRBV20-1 and J is TRBJ2-3; 8 bases map to TRBD2. Trimming removed 6 bases from V and 0 bases from J; junction bases left unmatched: 14. The CDR3 contains 17 residues. Germline V gene data show CDR1 as DFQATT and CDR2 as SNEGSKA (reference sequence). As DNA, the CDR3 is TGCAGTGCCCAGTCCCCCGGGACTAGATATAGCACAGATACGCAGTATTTT. Its translation: CSAQSPGTRYSTDTQYF.